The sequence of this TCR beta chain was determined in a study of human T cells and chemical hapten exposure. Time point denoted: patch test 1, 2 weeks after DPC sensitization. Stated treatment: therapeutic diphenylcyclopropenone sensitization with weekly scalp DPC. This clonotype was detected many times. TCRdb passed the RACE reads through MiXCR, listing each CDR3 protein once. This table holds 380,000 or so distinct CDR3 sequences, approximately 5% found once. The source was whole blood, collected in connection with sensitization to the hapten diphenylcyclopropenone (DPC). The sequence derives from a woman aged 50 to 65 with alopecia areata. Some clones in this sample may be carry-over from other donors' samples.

The CDR3 region has the DNA TGTGCCAGCAGCTCTCAGGGAATTGGAAGACTGTTTTTT. As protein: CASSSQGIGRLFF. This chain uses TRBV2 with TRBJ1-4; possible D gene TRBD1, 5 bases. The CDR3 spans 13 residues. CDR1 is SNHLY and CDR2 is FYNNEI in the germline V gene. The germline V and J ends were trimmed by 6 bases and 13 bases, with 18 bases remaining between them. Based on the CDR3 plus reference TRBV2 and TRBJ1-4, the full variable domain is EPEVTQTPSHQVTQMGQEVILRCVPISNHLYFYWYRQILGQKVEFLVSFYNNEISEKSEIFDDQFSVERPDGSNFTLKIRSTKLEDSAMYFCASSSQGIGRLFFGSGTQLSVL.